A single sample gave rise to the 7 T cell receptor beta chains below, sequenced in a study of T-cell reconstitution after alpha-beta-depleted transplantation in children (dated by TCRdb to 2016 to 2017). The treatment or condition label corresponds to: allogeneic hematopoietic cell transplantation with graft depleted of TCRalphabeta T cells and CD19 B cells. The library was produced with PCR. TCRdb records Illumina HiSeq 2500 as the sequencer. Molecular barcoding was employed in the preparation of TCR libraries, with unique molecular identifiers being used to normalize TCRbeta repertoire quantification. TCRdb applied fastp at Q25 and MiXCR to the public reads, then kept only in-frame beta chains. One record per CDR3 amino acid sequence lists the most common genes and DNA. Recorded for this sample are 250,000 or so distinct CDR3 sequences; 20% to 30% of them occurred a single time. The ten largest clones add up to about 5% of the sample.

The sample consisted of PBMCs, mostly from graft donor cells, taken 360 days after TCRalphabeta/CD19-depleted stem cell transplant. The origin of the receptors is a female patient aged 2-9 years who had a stem cell transplant for congenital amegakaryocytic thrombocytopenia, so the T cells may come from the graft donor.

This clonotype was seen a handful of times. The genes are TRBV6-1 and TRBJ2-7, with a weak D call TRBD2 (5 bases). V lost 6 bases, J lost 4 bases, and 16 bases lay in between. In germline, CDR1 is MNHNS, CDR2 SASEGT. The CDR3 consists of 14 residues. This chain's CDR3 is CASSPLRVLYEQYF. The DNA of the CDR3 is TGTGCCAGCAGCCCCCTGCGGGTTCTTTACGAGCAGTACTTC.

This clonotype was seen only once. The CDR3 loop reads CASSLEGSLGTRNTEAFF. The CDR3 nucleotides read TGCGCCAGCAGCTTGGAGGGAAGCTTGGGGACTCGGAACACTGAAGCTTTCTTT. This sequence joins TRBV5-1 and TRBJ1-1, with a weak D call TRBD1 (5 bases). The CDR3 runs 18 residues. V lost 0 bases and J 1 base, leaving 19 bases between the germline ends. The germline V gene encodes CDR1 SGHRS and CDR2 YFSETQ. Together with reference TRBV5-1 and TRBJ1-1, the CDR3 gives the full variable domain: KAGVTQTPRYLIKTRGQQVTLSCSPISGHRSVSWYQQTPGQGLQFLFEYFSETQRNKGNFPGRFSGRQFSNSRSEMNVSTLELGDSALYLCASSLEGSLGTRNTEAFFGQGTRLTVV.

This chain connects TRBV2 to TRBJ1-4; D is unclear. Germline V lookup: CDR1 SNHLY, CDR2 FYNNEI. This CDR3 has 12 amino acids. Deletions cut 4 bases from V and 13 bases from J, with 13 bases between. The CDR3 sequence: CASSGQAGGLFF. The CDR3 DNA sequence: TGTGCCAGCAGTGGCCAGGCCGGAGGACTGTTTTTT.

The chain joins TRBV30 to TRBJ2-5, with D unresolved. Looked up from germline, CDR1 is GTSNPN and CDR2 is SVGIG (reference sequence). CDR3 size: 12 residues. V lost 3 bases and J lost 5, with 10 bases in between. CDR3 bases: TGTGCCTGGAGGGCGAACTCGGAGACCCAGTACTTC. This translates into CAWRANSETQYF.

The rearrangement joins TRBV12-3 or TRBV12-4 to TRBJ2-7; no reliable D call. The CDR3 sequence is 12 residues long. V lost 6 bases and J 9 bases, leaving 15 bases between the germline ends. CDR3 DNA: TGTGCCAGCAGCCCTGCGTCCCGCGGGCAGTACTTC. Translated: CASSPASRGQYF.

The chain links TRBV2 to TRBJ1-5; D unclear. The V gene lost 8 bases and the J gene lost 3 bases, with 20 bases spanning the gap. The CDR3 contains 16 residues. The germline V gene has CDR1 SNHLY and CDR2 FYNNEI. This CDR3 is CASSPLKGVTNQPQHF. CDR3 nucleotide sequence: TGTGCCAGCTCCCCCCTAAAGGGAGTTACCAATCAGCCCCAGCATTTT.

DNA for the CDR3: TGTGCCAGCAGTTTAGAAGGAAACACCATATATTTT. This gives the protein CASSLEGNTIYF. V is TRBV12-3 or TRBV12-4 and J is TRBJ1-3; the D is unclear. The ends were cut back, 1 base at V and 4 bases at J, with 2 bases in the middle. The CDR3 is 12 amino acids.